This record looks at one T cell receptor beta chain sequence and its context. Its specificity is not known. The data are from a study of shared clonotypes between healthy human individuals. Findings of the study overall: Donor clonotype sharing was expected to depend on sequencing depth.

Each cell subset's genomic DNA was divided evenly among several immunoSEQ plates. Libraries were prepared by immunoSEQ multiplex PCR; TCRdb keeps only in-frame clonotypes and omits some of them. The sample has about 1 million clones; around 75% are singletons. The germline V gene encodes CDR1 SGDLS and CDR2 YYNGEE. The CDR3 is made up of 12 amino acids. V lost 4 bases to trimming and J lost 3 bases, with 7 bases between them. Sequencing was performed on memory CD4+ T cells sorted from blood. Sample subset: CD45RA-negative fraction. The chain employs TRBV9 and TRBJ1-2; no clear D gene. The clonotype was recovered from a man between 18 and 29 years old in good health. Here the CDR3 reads CASSRQDYGYTF. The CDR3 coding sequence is TGTGCCAGCAGCCGTCAGGACTATGGCTACACCTTC.